The text below deals with one TCR beta chain. Its specificity is not known. The entry originates in a study of shared clonotypes between healthy human individuals. General observations from the study: What limited the represented genetic and exposure-history diversity was the small number of donors.

CD45RO-negative, CCR7-selected cells formed the naive CD8 fraction, which excluded terminally differentiated effector memory CD45RA+ cells. Sorted-subset replicate PCRs used 150 to 200 ng of genomic DNA. This amount corresponded to about 29,000 T cell genomes. The repertoire was sequenced with immunoSEQ multiplex PCR; TCRdb's copy has only in-frame clones and lacks some. Of around 560,000 clones listed, 90% to 95% were seen once; the top ten hold over 0.1%. This receptor was taken from a young woman in good health. The material sequenced was naive CD8+ T cells sorted from blood.

CDR3 residues: CASSVGQGGQPQHF. Here the CDR3 DNA reads TGTGCCAGCAGCGTAGGGCAGGGGGGTCAGCCCCAGCATTTT. The chain recombines TRBV9 with TRBJ1-5, with 7 bases identical to TRBD1. V shed 0 bases, J shed 6 bases, and the junction held 3 bases outside the gene matches. Germline lookup yields CDR1 SGDLS and CDR2 YYNGEE. This CDR3 is 14 amino acids long.